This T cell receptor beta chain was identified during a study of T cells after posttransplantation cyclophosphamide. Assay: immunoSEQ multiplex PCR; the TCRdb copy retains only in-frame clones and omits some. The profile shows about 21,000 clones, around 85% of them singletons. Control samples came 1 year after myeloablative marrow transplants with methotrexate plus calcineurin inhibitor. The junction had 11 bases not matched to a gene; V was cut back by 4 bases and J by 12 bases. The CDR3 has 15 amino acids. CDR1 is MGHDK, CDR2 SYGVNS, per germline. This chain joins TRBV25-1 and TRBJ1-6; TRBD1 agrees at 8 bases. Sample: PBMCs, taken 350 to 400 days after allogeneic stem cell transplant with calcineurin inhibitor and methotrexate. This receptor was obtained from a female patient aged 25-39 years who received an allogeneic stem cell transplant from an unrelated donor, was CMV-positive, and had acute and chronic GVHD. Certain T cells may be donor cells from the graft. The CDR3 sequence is CASSGGGQGWEPLHF. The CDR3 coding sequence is TGTGCCAGCAGTGGGGGCGGACAGGGATGGGAACCCCTCCACTTT.